The 28 T cell receptor beta chains reported below all come from one sample, sequenced in a study of blood T cells in healthy people across ages (dated by TCRdb to the mid-2010s). The library was obtained by 5' RACE. The reads were generated on an Illumina HiSeq 2500. A second PCR of 7 to 11 cycles was performed with a sample-barcoded 5' primer and a J-beta primer mix. Through fastp at Q25 and MiXCR, TCRdb rebuilt clones from the public reads, retaining in-frame beta chains. Rows with one shared CDR3 protein collapse into an entry with the most common genes and DNA. The sample yields about 750,000 distinct CDR3 sequences; less than 70% were counted once. About 38% of the sample belongs to the ten largest clones. What was sequenced was blood. The receptors shown here come from an elderly man in good health.

This sequence joins TRBV27 and TRBJ2-2, with a weak D call TRBD1 (5 bases). Germline V CDR1 and CDR2: MNHEY, SMNVEV (reference sequence). The V gene lost 2 bases and the J gene lost 1 base, with 11 bases spanning the gap. The CDR3 totals 16 residues. CDR3 DNA sequence: TGTGCCAGCAGTTTAGATCGCAGGGTGAACACCGGGGAGCTGTTTTTT. It translates to CASSLDRRVNTGELFF.

The J gene is TRBJ2-7, the V gene TRBV6-2 or TRBV6-3; 10 bases line up with TRBD2. CDR1 is MNHEY, CDR2 SVGEGT, per germline. This CDR3 is built from 16 residues. J lost 2 bases, V lost 2 bases, and 6 bases had no gene match. CDR3 sequence: CASSYIPAGGTYEQYF. The DNA of the CDR3 is TGTGCCAGCAGTTACATCCCAGCGGGAGGGACCTACGAGCAGTACTTC.

The chain recombines TRBV7-6 with TRBJ2-2; D is tentatively TRBD1 or TRBD2 (5 bases each). Germline values: CDR1 SGHVS, CDR2 FNYEAQ. This CDR3 has 16 amino acids. V shed 2 bases and J shed 0 bases, with 10 bases lying between them. The CDR3 DNA is TGTGCCAGCAGCTTAATGAGGGGCCCGAACACCGGGGAGCTGTTTTTT. This sequence encodes CASSLMRGPNTGELFF. The variable domain in full, with the rest retrieved from reference TRBV7-6 and TRBJ2-2, is GAGVSQSPRYKVTKRGQDVALRCDPISGHVSLYWYRQALGQGPEFLTYFNYEAQQDKSGLPNDRFSAERPEGSISTLTIQRTEQRDSAMYRCASSLMRGPNTGELFFGEGSRLTVL.

The rearrangement uses TRBV29-1 and TRBJ2-1, with 9 positions matching TRBD2. Germline V lookup: CDR1 SQVTM, CDR2 ANQGSEA. V lost 6 bases, J lost 7 bases, and 16 bases stayed unmatched. The CDR3 loop spans 16 amino acids. This CDR3 is CSVEAVAGVAGNEQFF. CDR3 coding DNA: TGCAGCGTAGAGGCGGTAGCGGGAGTGGCGGGGAATGAGCAGTTCTTC.

In regard to this clonotype: At one end, the junction sequence differs from germline, possibly due to a read error. V usage is TRBV29-1 and J usage is TRBJ2-3, with no clear D. This CDR3 is 11 amino acids long. Germline CDR1 is SQVTM and CDR2 is ANQGSEA. The CDR3, as DNA: TGCAGCGGTGAAAAGAGGGATACGCAGTATTTT. This gives the protein CSGEKRDTQYF.

The rearrangement links TRBV20-1 to TRBJ2-2; no clear D gene. The germline gives CDR1 DFQATT, CDR2 SNEGSKA (reference sequence). The CDR3 extends over 15 amino acids. Deletions cut 0 bases from V and 1 base from J, with 9 bases between. For the CDR3, the DNA is TGCAGTGCTAGAGAACCCTCTAAGAACACCGGGGAGCTGTTTTTT. It codes for CSAREPSKNTGELFF.

In DNA, the CDR3 is TGCGCCAGCAGCTTGGGGTCTTGGAACACTGAAGCTTTCTTT. It specifies CASSLGSWNTEAFF. V gene TRBV5-1 combines with J gene TRBJ1-1; no definite D call. Looked up from germline, CDR1 is SGHRS and CDR2 is YFSETQ. V shed 0 bases and J shed 1 base, with 7 bases lying between them. This CDR3 has 14 amino acids.

This clonotype was seen more than once but under ten times. The chain recombines TRBV19 with TRBJ1-2; D uncertain. Trimming cost V 6 bases and J 0 bases, with 11 bases left between them. The CDR3 spans 14 residues. Germline CDR1 is LNHDA and CDR2 is SQIVND (reference sequence). CDR3 sequence: CASRPYTANYGYTF. CDR3 nucleotides: TGTGCCAGTAGACCTTACACAGCTAACTATGGCTACACCTTC.

The chain uses TRBV7-2 and TRBJ2-7, with D perhaps matching TRBD2 (6 bases). With the DNA end fitting TRBJ2-5 better, the J assignment may be wrong. This CDR3 comprises 15 residues. Germline V gene data show CDR1 as SGHTA and CDR2 as FQGNSA. CDR3 bases: TGTGCCAGCAGCCCCTCAGCGGGCTACCAAGAGACCCAGTACTTC. This translates into CASSPSAGYQETQYF.

This clonotype appeared many times. The J gene is TRBJ2-3, the V gene TRBV28, with D maybe TRBD2 (5 bases). V lost 6 bases and J lost 5, with 12 bases in between. The V gene's germline CDR1 is MDHEN and CDR2 SYDVKM. This CDR3 has 13 amino acids. For the CDR3, the DNA is TGTGCCAGCAGGGTGGGAGTTGGAGATACGCAGTATTTT. It codes for CASRVGVGDTQYF.

This clonotype has only a few counts. The chain links TRBV29-1 to TRBJ2-7; 9 bases fit TRBD1. V was pared by 7 bases and J by 6 bases, with 4 bases of the junction left unmatched. The germline V gene has CDR1 SQVTM and CDR2 ANQGSEA. The CDR3 length is 11 residues. The CDR3 DNA sequence: TGCAGCGCCGACAGGGGGGCCGAGCAGTACTTC. As protein: CSADRGAEQYF.

DNA of the CDR3: TGTGCCAGCAGCCAAGACACAGTCCCGCTAGTCCCGAGCTCCTACGAGCAGTACTTC. Protein product: CASSQDTVPLVPSSYEQYF. The chain links TRBV14 to TRBJ2-7; D unclear. Germline CDR1 reads SGHDN; CDR2 reads FVKESK. Trimming took off 0 bases at V and 0 bases at J, with 21 bases between the two ends. CDR3 size: 19 residues.

The chain is built from TRBV27 and TRBJ2-5, with 10 bases matching TRBD1. The DNA end favors TRBJ2-7, so the J call may be wrong. The germline V gene has CDR1 MNHEY and CDR2 SMNVEV (reference sequence). This CDR3 has 14 residues. The CDR3 DNA reads as TGTGCCACCAAGAGGGGACAGGGGATCTACGAGCAGTACTTC. It encodes CATKRGQGIYEQYF.

The V gene is TRBV11-2, the J gene TRBJ2-3; 10 bases agree with TRBD2. J lost 14 bases, V lost 5 bases, and 22 bases had no gene match. This CDR3 contains 17 residues. Germline V gene sequence: CDR1 SGHAT, CDR2 FQNNGV. CDR3: CASSPGGASGGYRYAYF. Written as DNA, the CDR3 is TGTGCCAGCAGCCCAGGGGGAGCTAGCGGGGGATACAGATACGCGTATTTT.

The V call is TRBV15, the J call TRBJ2-1; D gene unclear. CDR3 size: 14 residues. The germline CDR1 and CDR2 sequences are LNHNV and YYDKDF (reference sequence). The V gene lost 4 bases and the J gene lost 0 bases, with 7 bases spanning the gap. The CDR3 coding sequence is TGTGCCACCAGCATTTCAGCCTCCTACAATGAGCAGTTCTTC. Translated, it gives CATSISASYNEQFF.

The V gene is TRBV14, the J gene TRBJ1-6; 11 nucleotides line up with TRBD1. Losses at the gene ends were 4 bases for V and 9 bases for J; bases not matched to a gene: 8. The germline CDR1 and CDR2 sequences are SGHDN and FVKESK. The CDR3 runs 16 residues. CDR3 coding DNA: TGTGCCAGCAGCCCGACCGGGACAGGGGGGGTTTCACCCCTCCACTTT. As protein: CASSPTGTGGVSPLHF.

This clonotype was counted between two and nine times. V and J are TRBV7-2 and TRBJ2-4, with D perhaps assigned TRBD1 or TRBD2 (5 bases each). V gave up 4 bases and J gave up 7 bases, with 14 bases separating them. Germline V gene sequence: CDR1 SGHTA, CDR2 FQGNSA. This CDR3 region has 14 residues. Written as DNA, the CDR3 is TGTGCCAGCAGCTCCGGACGAGGGACCAACATTCAGTACTTC. It codes for CASSSGRGTNIQYF.

This clonotype was counted a single time. This sequence joins TRBV4-1 and TRBJ2-1, with 8 bases aligning to TRBD1. There are 13 residues in the CDR3. The junction had 3 bases not matched to a gene; V was cut back by 6 bases and J by 5 bases. Germline lookup yields CDR1 MGHRA and CDR2 YSYEKL. CDR3 in DNA: TGCGCCAGCAGACGGACAGGGAACAATGAGCAGTTCTTC. Its translation is CASRRTGNNEQFF.

The chain uses TRBV2 and TRBJ1-2, with no clear D. Germline values: CDR1 SNHLY, CDR2 FYNNEI. CDR3 length: 12 residues. The V end lost 6 bases, the J end lost 4 bases, and 9 bases lay between the germline ends. CDR3 sequence: CASRDDGYGYTF. The CDR3 nucleotides read TGTGCCAGCAGAGACGACGGCTATGGCTACACCTTC. The entire variable domain, with the rest obtained from reference TRBV2 and TRBJ1-2, is as follows: EPEVTQTPSHQVTQMGQEVILRCVPISNHLYFYWYRQILGQKVEFLVSFYNNEISEKSEIFDDQFSVERPDGSNFTLKIRSTKLEDSAMYFCASRDDGYGYTFGSGTRLTVV.

To note about this clonotype: Being one base from a much bigger clone, this may be a read error. The rearrangement links TRBV10-3 to TRBJ2-5; the D is unclear. The CDR3 is made up of 12 amino acids. The germline gives CDR1 ENHRY, CDR2 SYGVKD. Deletions cut 5 bases from V and 2 bases from J, with 6 bases between. The DNA of the CDR3 is TGTGCCATCAGTCAGAAGCAAGAGACCCAGTACTTC. Protein: CAISQKQETQYF.

The chain joins TRBV6-1 to TRBJ2-7, with a tentative D call TRBD2 (5 bases). CDR1 and CDR2 from the germline V gene are MNHNS and SASEGT. The V end lost 4 bases, the J end lost 2 bases, and 15 bases lay between the germline ends. CDR3 length: 15 residues. The CDR3 is CASSAPARGTYEQYF. As DNA, the CDR3 is TGTGCCAGCAGTGCTCCAGCGAGAGGGACCTACGAGCAGTACTTC.

For this clonotype: The junction and the germline gene differ at one end; a read error may be behind it. The chain carries TRBV12-3 or TRBV12-4 and TRBJ2-7, with TRBD1 identical over 10 bases. The CDR3 extends over 15 amino acids. CDR3 nucleotide sequence: TGTGCCAGCAGTTTCAGGGACAGGGGACGCTACAAGCAGTACTTC. It codes for CASSFRDRGRYKQYF.

This clonotype turned up a few times. This chain connects TRBV18 to TRBJ2-5, with D possibly being TRBD1 or TRBD2 (5 bases each). Per germline, CDR1 KGHSH and CDR2 LQKENI. The V and J ends lost 1 base and 4 bases respectively, with 10 bases between them. The CDR3 length is 14 residues. CDR3 bases: TGTGCCAGCTCACCACTGAGAGGGGTAGAGACCCAGTACTTC. Its translation is CASSPLRGVETQYF.

This clonotype was detected a few times. This sequence joins TRBV2 and TRBJ2-7; D unclear. Germline V gene lookup returns CDR1 SNHLY and CDR2 FYNNEI. Trimming stripped 7 bases from V and 3 bases from J, with 10 bases between. CDR3 length: 12 amino acids. CDR3 bases: TGTGCCAGCACCGGAGATTTCTACGAGCAGTACTTC. It encodes CASTGDFYEQYF.

V and J are TRBV20-1 and TRBJ2-5; no clear D. Trimming removed 0 bases at V and 11 bases at J, with 22 bases between. This CDR3 spans 15 amino acids. Germline CDR1 DFQATT, CDR2 SNEGSKA (reference sequence). CDR3 nucleotide sequence: TGCAGTGCTAGAGATGGGCAGTCCCCTGGGAATGAGCAGTACTTC. It yields the protein CSARDGQSPGNEQYF.

This clonotype was counted once. The germline gene is not matched at one end of the junction; a read error may be the cause. The chain recombines TRBV7-6 with TRBJ1-4; 9 nucleotides match TRBD1. Germline lookup yields CDR1 SGHVS and CDR2 FNYEAQ. The CDR3 sequence is 16 residues long. CDR3 coding DNA: TGTGCCAGCAACTTAGCGGGGACAGGGAGCCTAGGAAAACTGTTTTTT. The encoded protein is CASNLAGTGSLGKLFF.

Of note for this clonotype: An end of the junction does not agree with germline; a read error may underlie this. The chain links TRBV7-6 to TRBJ2-1, with TRBD1 identical over 9 bases. The germline gives CDR1 SGHVS, CDR2 FNYEAQ. This CDR3 is built from 16 residues. The CDR3 nucleotides read TGTGCCAGCAGCTTAGTGACAGGGGGGTATTACAATGAGCTGTTCTTC. Residues: CASSLVTGGYYNELFF.

The V gene is TRBV12-3 or TRBV12-4, the J gene TRBJ2-4; D remains unclear. The J call may not be correct, given that the DNA end is closer to TRBJ2-7. CDR3 length: 12 amino acids. CDR3 region: CASGLGRSEQYF. The CDR3 DNA is TGTGCCAGCGGGTTAGGCAGGAGCGAGCAGTACTTC.